Listed here is a single TCR beta chain. The CDR3 has 13 residues. CDR1 is SEHNR, CDR2 FQNEAQ, per germline (reference sequence). Trimming removed 1 base from V and 9 bases from J, with 10 bases in between. The data were obtained in a study of cytomegalovirus exposure and HLA in healthy donors. PCR used 60 Vbeta primers and 13 Jbeta primers. TCRdb's table, derived via immunoSEQ multiplex PCR, lists solely in-frame clones and lacks some. The sample comprises 140,000 to 150,000 clones, 65% to 85% of which are singletons, and roughly 6.6% rests with the top ten. Sequenced input: PBMCs. The sequence derives from a man aged 25 to 40 in good health and CMV-seronegative. The V call is TRBV7-9, the J call TRBJ2-1; weak D call: TRBD2 (5 bases). CDR3 DNA sequence: TGTGCCAGCAGCTTAGGAGGGCCCGGTGAGCAGTTCTTC. This codes for CASSLGGPGEQFF.